This T cell receptor beta chain came from a study of cytomegalovirus exposure and HLA in healthy donors. As to this clone: Its antigen is not identified.

Germline CDR1 reads WSHSY; CDR2 reads SAAADI. This CDR3 spans 12 amino acids. The V gene end was trimmed by 5 bases and the J gene end by 4 bases; junction bases not matched to a gene: 1. Regarding the study as a whole: A later analysis linked a missense DCLRE1C variant to TCR beta V- and J-gene trimming. Many donors shared some public TCRs, even though most TCR sequences were rare.

Primers: 60 Vbeta forward and 13 Jbeta reverse. Assay: immunoSEQ multiplex PCR; the TCRdb copy retains only in-frame clones and omits some. Of approximately 170,000 clones listed, 65% to 85% were seen once; the top ten hold 1.6%. The chain uses TRBV10-2 and TRBJ2-5; TRBD1 agrees at 7 bases. The TCR sequence derives from a woman aged 18-29 years in good health and CMV-seronegative. The sample was PBMCs. In DNA form, the CDR3 reads TGCGCCAGCAGTACAGGGGCAGAGACCCAGTACTTC. Translating it yields CASSTGAETQYF.